The T cell receptor (beta chain) described here comes from a study of cytomegalovirus exposure and HLA in healthy donors. Whole-study findings and limits: The authors enumerated 150 to 200 TCR beta chains as linked to cytomegalovirus. Near-uniform donor sequencing depth was presumed by presence/absence analyses.

Regarding this clone: Its antigen is not known.

The primer mix had 60 Vbeta and 13 Jbeta primers. TCRdb keeps only in-frame clones here, not all; method: immunoSEQ multiplex PCR. The table lists about 87,000 clones, roughly 72% of them singletons. With 0 bases clipped from V and 0 bases from J, the junction kept 3 bases outside the gene matches. CDR1 SGHRS and CDR2 YFSETQ come from the germline V gene. The CDR3 has 17 residues. The genes are TRBV5-1 and TRBJ2-1; TRBD2 matches 10 bases. Sequencing was performed on PBMCs. The receptor was isolated from a man between 25 and 39 years old in good health and CMV-seropositive. CDR3 coding DNA: TGCGCCAGCAGCTTGGGAGCGGGAGGGCCCTCCTACAATGAGCAGTTCTTC. Translation gives CASSLGAGGPSYNEQFF.